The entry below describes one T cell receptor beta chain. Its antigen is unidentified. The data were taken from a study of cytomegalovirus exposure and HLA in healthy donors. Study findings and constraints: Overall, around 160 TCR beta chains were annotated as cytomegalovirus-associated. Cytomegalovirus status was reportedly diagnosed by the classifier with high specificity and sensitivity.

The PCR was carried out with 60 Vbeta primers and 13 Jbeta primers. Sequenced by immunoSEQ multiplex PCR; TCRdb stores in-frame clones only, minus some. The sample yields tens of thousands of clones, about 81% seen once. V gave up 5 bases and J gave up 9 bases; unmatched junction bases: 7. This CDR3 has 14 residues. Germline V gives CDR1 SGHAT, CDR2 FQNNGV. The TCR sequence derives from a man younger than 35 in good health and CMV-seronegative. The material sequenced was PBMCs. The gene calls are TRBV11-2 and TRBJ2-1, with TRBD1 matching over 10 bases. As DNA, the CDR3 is TGTGCCAGCAGCCTGGGACAGGGGATGGGTGAGCAGTTCTTC. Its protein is CASSLGQGMGEQFF.